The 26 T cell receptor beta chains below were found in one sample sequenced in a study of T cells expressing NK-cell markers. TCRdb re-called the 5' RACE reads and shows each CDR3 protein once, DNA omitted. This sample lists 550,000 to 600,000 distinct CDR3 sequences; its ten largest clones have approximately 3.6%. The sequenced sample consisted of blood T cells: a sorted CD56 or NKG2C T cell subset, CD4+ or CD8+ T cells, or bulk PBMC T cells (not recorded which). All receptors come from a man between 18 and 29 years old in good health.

Here the CDR3 reads CASYEREGTYEQYF. The chain uses TRBV6-5 and TRBJ2-7; TCRdb indicates TRBD2, and absent DNA this call remains unverified. This CDR3 region has 14 residues. Per germline, CDR1 MNHEY and CDR2 SVGAGI.

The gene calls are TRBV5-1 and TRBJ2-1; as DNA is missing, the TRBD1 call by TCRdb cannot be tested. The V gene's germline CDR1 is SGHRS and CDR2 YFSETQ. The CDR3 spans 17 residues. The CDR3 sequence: CASSTPSWDRGNHEQFF.

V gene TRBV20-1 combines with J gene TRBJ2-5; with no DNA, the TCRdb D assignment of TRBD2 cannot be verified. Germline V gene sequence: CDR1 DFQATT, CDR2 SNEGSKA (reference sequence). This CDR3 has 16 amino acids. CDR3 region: CSAVPLSTGGAETQYF.

CDR3: CASSLVGDRGRNEQFF. The V and J genes are TRBV7-9 and TRBJ2-1; the D call from TCRdb, TRBD1, cannot be confirmed without DNA. CDR3 length equals 16 residues. CDR1 and CDR2 (germline): SEHNR, FQNEAQ (reference sequence).

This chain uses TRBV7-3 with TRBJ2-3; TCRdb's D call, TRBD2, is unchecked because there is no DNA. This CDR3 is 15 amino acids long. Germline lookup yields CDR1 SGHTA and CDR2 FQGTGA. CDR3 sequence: CASSGGGVGRDTQYF.

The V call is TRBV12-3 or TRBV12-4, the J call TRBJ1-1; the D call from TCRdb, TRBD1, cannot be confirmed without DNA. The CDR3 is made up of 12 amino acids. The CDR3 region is CASSPGYNEAFF.

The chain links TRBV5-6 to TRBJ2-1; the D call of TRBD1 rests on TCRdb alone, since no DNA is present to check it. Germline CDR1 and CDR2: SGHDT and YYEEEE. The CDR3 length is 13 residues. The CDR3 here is CASSAFGPGEQFF.

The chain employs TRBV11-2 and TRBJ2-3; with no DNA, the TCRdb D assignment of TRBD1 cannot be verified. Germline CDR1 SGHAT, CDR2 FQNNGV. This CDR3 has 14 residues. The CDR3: CASSDRDGADTQYF. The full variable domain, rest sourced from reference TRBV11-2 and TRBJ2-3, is EAGVAQSPRYKIIEKRQSVAFWCNPISGHATLYWYQQILGQGPKLLIQFQNNGVVDDSQLPKDRFSAERLKGVDSTLKIQPAKLEDSAVYLCASSDRDGADTQYFGPGTRLTVL.

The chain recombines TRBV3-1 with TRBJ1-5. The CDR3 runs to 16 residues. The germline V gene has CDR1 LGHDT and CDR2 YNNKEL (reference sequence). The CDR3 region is CASSQGQGVVGQPQHF.

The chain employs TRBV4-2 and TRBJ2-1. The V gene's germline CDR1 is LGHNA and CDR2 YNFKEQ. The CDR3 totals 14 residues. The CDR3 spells CASSQDRGSDEQFF.

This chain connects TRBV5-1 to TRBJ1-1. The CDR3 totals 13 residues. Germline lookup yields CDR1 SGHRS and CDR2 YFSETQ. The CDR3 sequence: CASSDTGANDAFF.

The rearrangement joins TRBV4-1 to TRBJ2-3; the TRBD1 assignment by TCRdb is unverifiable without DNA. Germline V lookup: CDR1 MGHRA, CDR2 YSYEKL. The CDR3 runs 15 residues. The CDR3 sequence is CASSLTGGRSDTQYF.

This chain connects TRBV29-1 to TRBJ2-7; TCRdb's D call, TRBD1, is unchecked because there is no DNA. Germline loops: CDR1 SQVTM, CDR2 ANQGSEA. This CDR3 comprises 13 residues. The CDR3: CSVIPGQGYEQYF.

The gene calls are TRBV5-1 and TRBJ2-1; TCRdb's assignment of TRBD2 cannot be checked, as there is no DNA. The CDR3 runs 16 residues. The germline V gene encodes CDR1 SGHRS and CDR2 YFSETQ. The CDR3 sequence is CASSLSAGLTYNEQFF.

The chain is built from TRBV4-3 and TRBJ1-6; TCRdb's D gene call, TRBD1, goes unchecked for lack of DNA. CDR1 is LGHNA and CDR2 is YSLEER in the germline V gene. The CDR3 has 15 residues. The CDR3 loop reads CASSQEWGRGSPLHF.

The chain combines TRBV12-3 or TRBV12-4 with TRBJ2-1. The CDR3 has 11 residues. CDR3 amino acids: CASSRRSEQFF.

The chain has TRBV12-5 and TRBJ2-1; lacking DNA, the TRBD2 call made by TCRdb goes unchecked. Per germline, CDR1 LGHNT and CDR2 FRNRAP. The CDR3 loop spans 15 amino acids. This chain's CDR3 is CASGRGLTQTHEQFF.

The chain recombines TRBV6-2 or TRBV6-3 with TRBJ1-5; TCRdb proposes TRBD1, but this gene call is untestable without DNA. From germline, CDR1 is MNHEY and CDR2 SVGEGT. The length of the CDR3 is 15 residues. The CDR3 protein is CASSYAPQANQPQHF.

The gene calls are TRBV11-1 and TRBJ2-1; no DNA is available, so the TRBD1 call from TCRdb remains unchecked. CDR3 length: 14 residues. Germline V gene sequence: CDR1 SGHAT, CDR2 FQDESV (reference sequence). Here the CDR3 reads CASSFLYRLNEQFF. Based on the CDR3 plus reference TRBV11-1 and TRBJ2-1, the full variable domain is EAEVAQSPRYKITEKSQAVAFWCDPISGHATLYWYRQILGQGPELLVQFQDESVVDDSQLPKDRFSAERLKGVDSTLKIQPAELGDSAMYLCASSFLYRLNEQFFGPGTRLTVL.

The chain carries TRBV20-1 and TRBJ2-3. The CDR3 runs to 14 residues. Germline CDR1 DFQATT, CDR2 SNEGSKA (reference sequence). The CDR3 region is CSAFSRLSTDTQYF.

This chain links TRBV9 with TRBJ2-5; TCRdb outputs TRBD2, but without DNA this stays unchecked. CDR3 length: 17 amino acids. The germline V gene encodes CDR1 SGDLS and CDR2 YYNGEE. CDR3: CASSAGLAGTPQETQYF.

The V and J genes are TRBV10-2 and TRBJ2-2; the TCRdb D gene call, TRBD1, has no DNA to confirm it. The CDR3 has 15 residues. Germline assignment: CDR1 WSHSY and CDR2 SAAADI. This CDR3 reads CASSEGRLNTGELFF.

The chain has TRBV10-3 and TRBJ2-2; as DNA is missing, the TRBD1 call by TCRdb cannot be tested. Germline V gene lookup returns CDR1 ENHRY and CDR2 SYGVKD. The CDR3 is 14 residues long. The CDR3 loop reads CAIRTDREGGELFF.

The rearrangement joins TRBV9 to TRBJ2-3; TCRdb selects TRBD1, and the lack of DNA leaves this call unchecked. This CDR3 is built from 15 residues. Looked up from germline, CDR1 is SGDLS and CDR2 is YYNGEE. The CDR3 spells CASSVVGQNTDTQYF.

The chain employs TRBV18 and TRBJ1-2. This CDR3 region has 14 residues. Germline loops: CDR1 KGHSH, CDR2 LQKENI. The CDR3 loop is CASSPGPPVYGYTF.

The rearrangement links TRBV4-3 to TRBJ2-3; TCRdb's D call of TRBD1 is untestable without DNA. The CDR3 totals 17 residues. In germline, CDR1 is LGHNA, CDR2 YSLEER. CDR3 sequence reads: CASSQDWAGRGTDTQYF.